The 4 T cell receptor beta chains below all came from one sample that was sequenced in a study of T cell repertoires in ileal Crohn's disease. The assay was immunoSEQ multiplex PCR, and TCRdb's table has in-frame clones only and misses some. This table has tens of thousands of clones, about 89% appearing once. Noted time point: neoterminal ileum biopsy at postoperative endoscopy, about 6 months after surgery. Material: ileal tissue. These receptors came from an adult with Crohn's disease.

The rearrangement links TRBV30 to TRBJ1-3; D ambiguous. CDR3 length: 14 residues. CDR1 and CDR2 (germline): GTSNPN, SVGIG (reference sequence). Trimming removed 1 base from V and 0 bases from J, with 7 bases in between. CDR3 nucleotide sequence: TGTGCCTGGAGTGGTACCAGCTCTGGAAACACCATATATTTT. Residues: CAWSGTSSGNTIYF.

This rearrangement joins TRBV5-1 to TRBJ1-1, with 7 bases aligning to TRBD1. Germline V gene lookup returns CDR1 SGHRS and CDR2 YFSETQ. CDR3 length: 14 residues. V trimming: 6 bases; J trimming: 6 bases; junction bases outside the gene matches: 11. CDR3 sequence (DNA): TGCGCCAGCACGTCGGGACAGTTGGTCGCTGAAGCTTTCTTT. Its protein product is CASTSGQLVAEAFF.

This clone was counted a few times. V and J are TRBV29-1 and TRBJ2-3; 12 nucleotides match TRBD2. This CDR3 spans 12 amino acids. Trimming cost V 4 bases and J 11 bases; bases outside gene matches: 4. CDR1 SQVTM and CDR2 ANQGSEA come from the germline V gene. The CDR3 DNA sequence: TGCAGCGTTGGATCTAGCGGGAGGGTGCAGTATTTT. It is translated as CSVGSSGRVQYF.

The chain links TRBV7-2 to TRBJ1-2; D remains ambiguous. The CDR3 has 14 residues. Germline V CDR1 and CDR2: SGHTA, FQGNSA. V lost 2 bases and J lost 0, with 7 bases in between. The CDR3 nucleotides are TGTGCCAGCAGCTTATGGCAATCTAACTATGGCTACACCTTC. Translating it yields CASSLWQSNYGYTF.